These T cell receptor beta chains were read from a single sample in a study of CD4+ T cells in melanoma. Only in-frame clones appear in the TCRdb table, and some are missing; sequencing was by immunoSEQ multiplex PCR. The table includes around 100,000 clones, about 90% detected once. Sequenced: peripheral blood. Source of these receptors: a human donor with melanoma. Both conserved end residues are part of each CDR3. The order of the fields is D gene, J gene, V gene, clone size, CDR3 DNA, CDR3 protein. D genes are given only for firm matches. The size field is filled for only some rows; it gives once, few, many or a size class.

>.|TRBJ2-1|TRBV2|.
TGTGCCAGCAAAGGCAGCAACTACAATGAGCAGTTCTTC
CASKGSNYNEQFF
>TRBD2|TRBJ2-3|TRBV7-3|.
TGTGCCAGCAGCTCACAGGCGCCGGGACTAGCGGGAACCACGCAGTATTTT
CASSSQAPGLAGTTQYF
>TRBD1|TRBJ2-5|TRBV7-2|.
TGTGCCAGCAGCAAAACCGGGACAGGGTACTCCCAGGGACTAGAGACCCAGTACTTC
CASSKTGTGYSQGLETQYF
>TRBD2|TRBJ2-1|TRBV7-2|.
TGTGCCAGCAGCGCCCGCCCCCGGAGGGCTAGCGGGAGACTTGAGCAGTTCTTC
CASSARPRRASGRLEQFF
>.|TRBJ1-2|TRBV7-2|.
TGTGCCAGCAGCTTATTCCGGACGGAGAACTATGGCTACACCTTC
CASSLFRTENYGYTF
>.|TRBJ1-5|TRBV11-2|once
TGTGCCAGCAGCCCGGGACCTAATGGGCCCCAGCATTTT
CASSPGPNGPQHF
>TRBD2|TRBJ2-1|TRBV6-6|few
TGTGCCAGCAGTCCCCGGGGAGGGCGAGGAAATGAGCAGTTCTTC
CASSPRGGRGNEQFF
>.|TRBJ1-2|TRBV4-2|.
TGTGCCAGCAGCCAATTGACAGGAGATGGCTACACCTTC
CASSQLTGDGYTF
>TRBD1|TRBJ2-5|TRBV2|.
TGTGCCAGCAGAGACAGGGGAGAGACCCAGTACTTC
CASRDRGETQYF
>TRBD2|TRBJ2-7|TRBV29-1|.
TGCAGCGTAGGATTAGCGGGATTGGGTTACGAGCAGTACTTC
CSVGLAGLGYEQYF
>.|TRBJ1-3|TRBV25-1|.
TGTGCCAGCAGTTACAGTGCTAGCTCTGGAAACACCATATATTTT
CASSYSASSGNTIYF
>.|TRBJ1-2|TRBV4-1|.
TGCGCCAGCAGCCGAAGTGGGCAGACTAACTATGGCTACACCTTC
CASSRSGQTNYGYTF
>.|TRBJ1-3|TRBV6-5|.
TGTGCCAGCATGGATATGAACTCTGGAAACACCATATATTTT
CASMDMNSGNTIYF
>TRBD2|TRBJ2-7|TRBV4-1|.
TGCGCCAGCAGCCAAGGGGTGCTAGCGGGCTCCGACGAGCAGTACTTC
CASSQGVLAGSDEQYF
>TRBD1|TRBJ2-7|TRBV5-4|.
TGTGCCAGCAGCGCACAGGGGGCCTACGAGCAGTACTTC
CASSAQGAYEQYF
>TRBD1|TRBJ1-2|TRBV5-1|.
TGCGCCAGCAGCTTGGGAGGGACAGGGCCTTCTAACTATGGCTACACCTTC
CASSLGGTGPSNYGYTF
>.|TRBJ2-5|TRBV7-9|.
TGTGCCAGCGGGCTGGGGGAGACCCAGTACTTC
CASGLGETQYF
>.|TRBJ2-1|TRBV10-3|.
TGTGCCAACAAACCGGACCCGACATACAATGAGCAGTTCTTC
CANKPDPTYNEQFF
>TRBD1|TRBJ1-2|TRBV7-9|.
TGTGCCAGCAGTTCACAGGACAGGGGGAGACCCCCTAACTATGGCTACACCTTC
CASSSQDRGRPPNYGYTF
>.|TRBJ2-5|TRBV11-3|.
TGTGCCAGCAGCCATGGCGGGGAGACCCAGTACTTC
CASSHGGETQYF
>.|TRBJ1-5|TRBV28|.
TGTGCCAGCAGTCGACCGGGGCAGTATAATAGCAATCAGCCCCAGCATTTT
CASSRPGQYNSNQPQHF
>.|TRBJ2-3|TRBV7-9|few
TGTGCCGCCTCCCGAAGGGGGGGGCCCTATACGCAGTATTTT
CAASRRGGPYTQYF
>.|TRBJ2-7|TRBV30|.
TGTGCCTGGAGTGTAAGGGAGGACGAGCAGTACTTC
CAWSVREDEQYF
>TRBD2|TRBJ2-2|TRBV9|few
TGTGCCAGCAGCGTCCCCCGGACTAGCGGGAGGGCCACCGGGGAGCTGTTTTTT
CASSVPRTSGRATGELFF
>.|TRBJ1-2|TRBV27|.
TGTGCCAGCAGCCTAAGGGGGGGTAACTATGGCTACACCTTC
CASSLRGGNYGYTF
>TRBD2|TRBJ2-4|TRBV4-2|.
TGTGCCAGCAGCCAAGCGGGGGGTGGAGGAGTGGGGACCAAAAACATTCAGTACTTC
CASSQAGGGGVGTKNIQYF
>.|TRBJ2-1|TRBV6-6|.
TGTGCCAGCAGTTACTCGGCGTGGTCCTACAATGAGCAGTTCTTC
CASSYSAWSYNEQFF
>.|TRBJ1-2|TRBV11-2|.
TGTGCCAGCAGCTCACCGGGACGGCAGAACTATGGCTACACCTTC
CASSSPGRQNYGYTF
>TRBD1|TRBJ2-2|TRBV10-3|.
TGTGCCATCAGCACACAGGGGGCCAGCACCGGGGAGCTGTTTTTT
CAISTQGASTGELFF
>TRBD1|TRBJ2-7|TRBV7-9|.
TGTGCCAGCAGCTCTAACTACCCGGGACAGGGAAGGAGCGAGCAGTACTTC
CASSSNYPGQGRSEQYF
>.|TRBJ2-7|TRBV10-3|.
TGTGCCATCAGGGCACAGGGTGGGTCCTACGAGCAGTACTTC
CAIRAQGGSYEQYF
>TRBD1|TRBJ2-5|TRBV4-1|once
TGCGCCAGCAGCCCTGGGGTCGCAGGGGGCTTGGAGACCCAGTACTTC
CASSPGVAGGLETQYF
>.|TRBJ1-6|TRBV15|.
TGTGCCACCAGCAGAGGGGACACTAAGTCACCCCTCCACTTT
CATSRGDTKSPLHF
>TRBD1|TRBJ2-7|TRBV19|.
TGTGCCAGTAGGGAACAGGGGGCCGGCACCTACGAGCAGTACTTC
CASREQGAGTYEQYF
>TRBD1|TRBJ2-3|TRBV5-6|.
TGTGCCAGCAGCCCGGACAGGGTGGTCGCAGATACGCAGTATTTT
CASSPDRVVADTQYF
>.|TRBJ1-6|TRBV18|once
TGTGCCAGCTCACTACAAGGGGAGCTGGATTCACCCCTCCACTTT
CASSLQGELDSPLHF
>.|TRBJ1-4|TRBV21-1|.
TGTGCCAGCAGCCTGCCCCCCGCCTGGTCTAATGAAAAACTGTTTTTT
CASSLPPAWSNEKLFF